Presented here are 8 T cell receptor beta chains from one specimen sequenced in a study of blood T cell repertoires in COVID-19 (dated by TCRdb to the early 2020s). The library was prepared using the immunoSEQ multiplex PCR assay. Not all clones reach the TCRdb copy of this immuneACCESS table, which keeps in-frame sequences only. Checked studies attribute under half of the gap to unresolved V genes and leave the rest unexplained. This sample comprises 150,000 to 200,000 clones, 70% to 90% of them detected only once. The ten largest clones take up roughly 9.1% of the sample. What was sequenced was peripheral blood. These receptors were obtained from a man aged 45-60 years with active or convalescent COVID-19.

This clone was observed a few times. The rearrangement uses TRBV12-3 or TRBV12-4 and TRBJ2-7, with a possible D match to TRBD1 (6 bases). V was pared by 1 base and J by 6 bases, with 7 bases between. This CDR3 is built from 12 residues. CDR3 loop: CASSLGGREQYF. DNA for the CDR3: TGTGCCAGCAGTTTAGGGGGGCGCGAGCAGTACTTC.

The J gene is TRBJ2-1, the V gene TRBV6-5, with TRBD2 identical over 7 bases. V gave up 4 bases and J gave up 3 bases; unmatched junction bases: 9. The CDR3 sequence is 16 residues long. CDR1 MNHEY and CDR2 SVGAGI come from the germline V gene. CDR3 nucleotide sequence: TGTGCCAGCAGTTTCGTTCCTAGCGGTGGCTACAATGAGCAGTTCTTC. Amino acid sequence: CASSFVPSGGYNEQFF.

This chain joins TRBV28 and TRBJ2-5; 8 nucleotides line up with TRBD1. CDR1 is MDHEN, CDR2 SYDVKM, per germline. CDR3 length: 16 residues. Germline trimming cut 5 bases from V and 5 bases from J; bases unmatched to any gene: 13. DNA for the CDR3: TGTGCCAGCAGTGAGGGAGGACAGGGATTGAGGGAGACCCAGTACTTC. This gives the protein CASSEGGQGLRETQYF.

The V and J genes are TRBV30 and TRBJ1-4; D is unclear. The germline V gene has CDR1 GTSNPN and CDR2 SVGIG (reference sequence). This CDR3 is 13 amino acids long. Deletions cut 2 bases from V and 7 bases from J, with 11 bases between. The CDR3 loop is CAWSYSQLEKLFF. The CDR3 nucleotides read TGTGCCTGGAGTTACAGCCAACTTGAAAAACTGTTTTTT.

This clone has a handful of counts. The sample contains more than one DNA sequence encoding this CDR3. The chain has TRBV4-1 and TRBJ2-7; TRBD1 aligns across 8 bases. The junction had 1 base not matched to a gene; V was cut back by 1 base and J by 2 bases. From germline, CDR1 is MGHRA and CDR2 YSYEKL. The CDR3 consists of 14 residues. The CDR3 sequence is CASSQAGGPYEQYF. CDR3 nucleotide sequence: TGCGCCAGCAGCCAAGCAGGGGGCCCCTACGAGCAGTACTTC.

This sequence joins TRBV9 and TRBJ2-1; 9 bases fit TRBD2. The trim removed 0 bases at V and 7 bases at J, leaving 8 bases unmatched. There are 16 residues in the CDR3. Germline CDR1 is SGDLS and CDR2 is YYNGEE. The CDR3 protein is CASSVVSSGISNEQFF. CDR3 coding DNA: TGTGCCAGCAGCGTAGTGTCTAGCGGGATTTCAAATGAGCAGTTCTTC. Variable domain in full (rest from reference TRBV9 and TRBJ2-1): DSGVTQTPKHLITATGQRVTLRCSPRSGDLSVYWYQQSLDQGLQFLIQYYNGEERAKGNILERFSAQQFPDLHSELNLSSLELGDSALYFCASSVVSSGISNEQFFGPGTRLTVL.

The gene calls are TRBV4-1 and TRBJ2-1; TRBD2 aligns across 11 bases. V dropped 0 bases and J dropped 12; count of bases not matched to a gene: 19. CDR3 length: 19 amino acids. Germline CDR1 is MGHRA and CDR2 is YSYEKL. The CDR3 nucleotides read TGCGCCAGCAGCCAAGATTACCTAGCGGGAGGCACCGTCTTGGATGGGCAGTTCTTC. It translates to CASSQDYLAGGTVLDGQFF.

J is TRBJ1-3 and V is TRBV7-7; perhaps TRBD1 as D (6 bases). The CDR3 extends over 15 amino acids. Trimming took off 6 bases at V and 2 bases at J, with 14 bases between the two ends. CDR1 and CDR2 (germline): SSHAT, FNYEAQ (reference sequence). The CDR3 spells CASSFSEGAGNTIYF. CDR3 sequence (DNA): TGTGCCAGCAGTTTTAGTGAGGGGGCTGGAAACACCATATATTTT.